These T cell receptor beta chains were read from a single sample in a study of T cell responses to AZD1222 COVID-19 vaccine. Using immunoSEQ multiplex PCR, the repertoire was profiled, and TCRdb retains in-frame clones only, with some absent. The sample yields 190,000 or so clones, about 88% seen once. This sample comprised peripheral blood, obtained 28 days after the second AZD1222 dose. These receptors all stem from an adult who received the AZD1222 COVID-19 vaccine. CDR3s include the opening cysteine and the closing phenylalanine or tryptophan. D genes are given only for firm matches. The size entry is marked missing in some rows and otherwise reads once, few, many or a size class.

DNA,CDR3,V,size,D,J
TGCGCCAGCAGCCAAGTCGGGAGGGGGGCCAATGAGCAGTTCTTC,CASSQVGRGANEQFF,TRBV4-1,NA,TRBD2,TRBJ2-1
TGTGCCAGCAGAGTGGGGGGCGACTACACTGAAGCTTTCTTT,CASRVGGDYTEAFF,TRBV2,NA,NA,TRBJ1-1
TGTGCCAGCAGTAGGGGGCAGGGTGAAAAACTGTTTTTT,CASSRGQGEKLFF,TRBV6-5,NA,TRBD1,TRBJ1-4
TGTGCCATACAGGGGAGCTCCTACAATGAGCAGTTCTTC,CAIQGSSYNEQFF,TRBV24-1,NA,TRBD1,TRBJ2-1
TGCGCCAGCAGCCAAGATAGGACTAGCGGGAGGGATACGCAGTATTTT,CASSQDRTSGRDTQYF,TRBV4-1,NA,TRBD2,TRBJ2-3
TGTGCCAGCAGCTTTGGGTCGGGGGCAGCTAATGAAAAACTGTTTTTT,CASSFGSGAANEKLFF,TRBV7-9,NA,NA,TRBJ1-4
TGTGCCAGCAGCTTTTTGGGTCTAGGGGACTACGAGCAGTACTTC,CASSFLGLGDYEQYF,TRBV7-2,NA,NA,TRBJ2-7
TGTGCCAGCACCTCCGGGACAGGAAGCAATCAGCCCCAGCATTTT,CASTSGTGSNQPQHF,TRBV5-8,NA,TRBD1,TRBJ1-5
TGTGCCAGCAGCTTAAATCGGGGGGGCAATCAGCCCCAGCATTTT,CASSLNRGGNQPQHF,TRBV7-2,NA,NA,TRBJ1-5
TGTGCCAGCAGCTTACCTAGCGGCACAGATACGCAGTATTTT,CASSLPSGTDTQYF,TRBV5-4,NA,NA,TRBJ2-3
TGTGCCAGCAGTTACCGGACAGGGACCTACGAGCAGTACTTC,CASSYRTGTYEQYF,TRBV27,NA,TRBD1,TRBJ2-7
TGTGCCAGCAGCTTAGTGTCTAGCGGGAGGAAATCAGATACGCAGTATTTT,CASSLVSSGRKSDTQYF,TRBV7-2,few,TRBD2,TRBJ2-3
TGTGCCAGCAATCAGGAGATGAACACTGAAGCTTTCTTT,CASNQEMNTEAFF,TRBV25-1,NA,NA,TRBJ1-1
TGTGCCAGCAGCACTTGGACAGGCGGCCACACTGAAGCTTTCTTT,CASSTWTGGHTEAFF,TRBV7-9,few,TRBD1,TRBJ1-1
TGCGCCAGCAGCGCCGAGGGGGGTAGGAATTCACCCCTCCACTTT,CASSAEGGRNSPLHF,TRBV5-1,NA,NA,TRBJ1-6
TGTGCCAGCAGCTTCACACACGAGAACACTGAAGCTTTCTTT,CASSFTHENTEAFF,TRBV3-1/TRBV3-2,NA,NA,TRBJ1-1
TGTGCCAGCAGCTTACGCCAAGCCCTCTATGGCTACACCTTC,CASSLRQALYGYTF,TRBV7-8,NA,NA,TRBJ1-2
TGTGCCAGCAGCTCTAGGGACAGGGGGCACGAAGCCAAAAACATTCAGTACTTC,CASSSRDRGHEAKNIQYF,TRBV21-1,NA,NA,TRBJ2-4
TGTGCCAGTAGTGACGGGGGGAACACTGAAGCTTTCTTT,CASSDGGNTEAFF,TRBV19,NA,NA,TRBJ1-1
TGTGCCAGCAGTACTGTATCTTCTGGGGGTACGCAGTATTTT,CASSTVSSGGTQYF,TRBV6-2/TRBV6-3,NA,NA,TRBJ2-3
TGTGCCAGCAGTTACCAGGGACTCTCCTACGAGCAGTACTTC,CASSYQGLSYEQYF,TRBV6-6,once,NA,TRBJ2-7
TGTGCCAGCAGCTTCTCAGACAGGGGAGAGGTAGAGACCCAGTACTTC,CASSFSDRGEVETQYF,TRBV28,NA,TRBD1,TRBJ2-5
TGTGCCAGCAGCTTAGGGGGCCCGGGAGGTCGTGGGGAGACCCAGTACTTC,CASSLGGPGGRGETQYF,TRBV7-9,NA,TRBD2,TRBJ2-5
TGTGCCAGTAGTTTCGGGGGGTACGAGCAGTACTTC,CASSFGGYEQYF,TRBV19,NA,TRBD2,TRBJ2-7
TGTGCCAGCAGCCCGGACAGGGCGGGGCCTGGGGCCAACGTCCTGACTTTC,CASSPDRAGPGANVLTF,TRBV5-4,NA,TRBD1,TRBJ2-6
TGTGCCAGCAGCCCTGGGACGGGGTCAACGGGAACGCAGTATTTT,CASSPGTGSTGTQYF,TRBV7-2,NA,NA,TRBJ2-3
TGTGCCAGCAGCGTAGATGAGTGGTCCTATGGCTACACCTTC,CASSVDEWSYGYTF,TRBV9,NA,NA,TRBJ1-2
TGTGCCAGAAGCTTTCGGGAGGACAGGGGAGACAATGAGCAGTTCTTC,CARSFREDRGDNEQFF,TRBV5-3,NA,TRBD1,TRBJ2-1
TGTGCCTGGAGTTCCAGATTCCCCTACAATGAGCAGTTCTTC,CAWSSRFPYNEQFF,TRBV30,NA,NA,TRBJ2-1
TGTGCCAGCAGCCCGACTAGCGGGACGGACAATGAGCAGTTCTTC,CASSPTSGTDNEQFF,TRBV7-2,NA,TRBD2,TRBJ2-1
TGTGCCAGCACCCTTGGAGGGGGTGAGACCCAGTACTTC,CASTLGGGETQYF,TRBV28,NA,NA,TRBJ2-5
TGTGCCACCAGCAGACGGACAGGGGGGAACGAGCAGTACTTC,CATSRRTGGNEQYF,TRBV15,NA,TRBD1,TRBJ2-7
TGTGCCAGTGGGACAGGTCTCGGCAACCAGCCCCAGCATTTT,CASGTGLGNQPQHF,TRBV28,NA,TRBD1,TRBJ1-5
TGTGCCAGCAGTTACTCGGACTCTCGGGGGTATGGCTACACCTTC,CASSYSDSRGYGYTF,TRBV6-2/TRBV6-3,few,NA,TRBJ1-2
TGTGCCAGCAGTCAGGGTGGGAGCGGTCCCAATGAGCAGTTCTTC,CASSQGGSGPNEQFF,TRBV28,NA,NA,TRBJ2-1
TGCAGCGTTGAACTGGGAAAAGCTTTCTTT,CSVELGKAFF,TRBV29-1,NA,NA,TRBJ1-1
TGTGCCAGCTCACCCGCCGGGACAGGGGATGAGCAGTTCTTC,CASSPAGTGDEQFF,TRBV18,NA,TRBD1,TRBJ2-1
TGTGCCATCAGAGGCCGGCTATCCTACGAGCAGTACTTC,CAIRGRLSYEQYF,TRBV10-3,NA,NA,TRBJ2-7
TGTGCCAGCGGCGAGAGCACAGATACGCAGTATTTT,CASGESTDTQYF,TRBV9,once,NA,TRBJ2-3
TGTGCCAGTAGTAGCTCCCTAGCGGGAGGTACTCGCGATACGCAGTATTTT,CASSSSLAGGTRDTQYF,TRBV19,once,TRBD2,TRBJ2-3
TGTGCCAGCAACGACGTATCGAACACCGGGGAGCTGTTTTTT,CASNDVSNTGELFF,TRBV28,NA,NA,TRBJ2-2
TGTGCCAGCTTTACCCCGGGACAAGCCTACGAGCAGTACTTC,CASFTPGQAYEQYF,TRBV6-5,NA,NA,TRBJ2-7
TGCGCCAGCAGCGGAGCGGGAGCAGATACGCAGTATTTT,CASSGAGADTQYF,TRBV5-1,NA,TRBD2,TRBJ2-3
TGTGCCAGCAGGAGGGGGCGCGGCGAGCAGTACTTC,CASRRGRGEQYF,TRBV25-1,NA,TRBD1,TRBJ2-7
TGTGCCAGCACCTTATGGACGCGATGGAATCAGCCCCAGCATTTT,CASTLWTRWNQPQHF,TRBV21-1,NA,NA,TRBJ1-5